Below are 25 T cell receptor beta chains sequenced from a single sample in a study of CD8+CD57+ T cells in acquired aplastic anemia. Genomic DNA, the template, was used for profiling of the TCR beta VDJ and CDR3. One entry per CDR3 protein results from TCRdb running MiXCR on the reads. The repertoire holds approximately 300,000 distinct CDR3 sequences, with approximately 60% as singletons. Before being chosen for sequencing, patients had shown CD8+CD57+ cell expansion by flow cytometry. The sample was sorted CD4+, CD8+, or CD8+CD57+ T cells (not recorded which) from PBMCs. The receptors stem from a human donor with aplastic anemia.

This clonotype was found many times. The V and J genes are TRBV2 and TRBJ1-2, with unresolved D. The V end lost 3 bases, the J end lost 2 bases, and 4 bases lay between the germline ends. Germline CDR1 is SNHLY and CDR2 is FYNNEI. This CDR3 is 12 amino acids long. CDR3: CASSDRNYGYTF. The CDR3 nucleotides are TGTGCCAGCAGTGACAGAAACTATGGCTACACCTTC.

J is TRBJ2-2 and V is TRBV4-2; a weak D match, TRBD1 (6 bases). Looked up from germline, CDR1 is LGHNA and CDR2 is YNFKEQ. CDR3 length: 16 residues. Trimming pared 7 bases from V and 3 bases from J, leaving 18 bases between. The DNA for the CDR3 is TGTGCCAGCACCCCACTCGGGACATACCACACCGGGGAGCTGTTTTTT. Encoded protein: CASTPLGTYHTGELFF.

This clonotype was counted ten times or more. CDR3 sequence (DNA): TGTGCCAGCAGCCAAGGGACCGGCTATGGCTACACCTTC. Translation: CASSQGTGYGYTF. The J gene is TRBJ1-2, the V gene TRBV4-2; D gene unclear. V lost 1 base and J 4 bases, leaving 7 bases between the germline ends. This CDR3 contains 13 residues. Germline assignment: CDR1 LGHNA and CDR2 YNFKEQ.

J is TRBJ1-2 and V is TRBV19, with 9 nucleotides matching TRBD1. The trim removed 6 bases at V and 8 bases at J, leaving 10 bases unmatched. The CDR3 is 14 residues long. CDR1 is LNHDA and CDR2 is SQIVND in the germline V gene (reference sequence). CDR3 residues: CASRVVQGAWGYTF. DNA for the CDR3: TGTGCCAGTAGAGTCGTACAGGGGGCTTGGGGCTACACCTTC.

The rearrangement links TRBV29-1 to TRBJ2-1; 12 nucleotides agree with TRBD2. The CDR3 runs to 16 residues. Germline values: CDR1 SQVTM, CDR2 ANQGSEA. With V trimmed by 5 bases and J by 8 bases, 13 bases remained unmatched. CDR3 sequence reads: CSVKGASGRVVDEQFF. The DNA of the CDR3 is TGCAGCGTTAAAGGGGCTAGCGGGAGGGTAGTAGATGAGCAGTTCTTC.

At least ten counts were recorded for this clonotype. This chain connects TRBV30 to TRBJ1-2; no firm D call. The CDR3 spans 14 residues. Germline V CDR1 and CDR2: GTSNPN, SVGIG (reference sequence). Trimming removed 2 bases at V and 3 bases at J, with 13 bases between. The CDR3 here is CAWSHRGRHYGYTF. The CDR3 bases are TGTGCCTGGAGTCACCGCGGGAGGCACTATGGCTACACCTTC.

This clonotype was picked up many times. CDR3 protein: CASSIERSGGRITDTQYF. DNA of the CDR3: TGTGCCAGTAGTATAGAGCGGAGTGGGGGAAGGATCACAGATACGCAGTATTTT. This chain uses TRBV19 with TRBJ2-3; either TRBD1 or TRBD2 may supply D (5 bases each). Germline CDR1 LNHDA, CDR2 SQIVND (reference sequence). This CDR3 region has 18 residues. V dropped 0 bases and J dropped 2 bases, with 18 bases sitting between them.

This clonotype was seen ten or more times. The J gene is TRBJ2-1, the V gene TRBV19; possibly TRBD2 for D (7 bases). This CDR3 comprises 14 residues. Germline V gene data show CDR1 as LNHDA and CDR2 as SQIVND (reference sequence). The ends were cut back, 5 bases at V and 7 bases at J, with 15 bases in the middle. CDR3: CASSRGALTNEQFF. DNA for the CDR3: TGTGCCAGTAGTCGGGGGGCCCTTACAAATGAGCAGTTCTTC.

This clonotype was observed a few times. The rearrangement links TRBV19 to TRBJ1-6; TRBD1 matches 9 bases. V lost 7 bases and J lost 9; bases outside the gene matches: 13. Germline V gene data show CDR1 as LNHDA and CDR2 as SQIVND (reference sequence). This CDR3 spans 16 amino acids. The CDR3 reads CASTMTGQGLRSPLHF. In nucleotides, the CDR3 is TGTGCCAGTACCATGACCGGACAGGGGCTGCGTTCACCCCTCCACTTT.

V and J are TRBV20-1 and TRBJ1-3; D gene ambiguous. The germline CDR1 and CDR2 sequences are DFQATT and SNEGSKA (reference sequence). This CDR3 contains 15 residues. V was trimmed by 3 bases and J by 4 bases, leaving 16 bases between them. The CDR3 region has the DNA TGCAGTGCTAGCGAAGCGGCATCACCGGGAAACACCATATATTTT. It specifies CSASEAASPGNTIYF.

The J gene is TRBJ1-2, the V gene TRBV5-1; 9 bases fit TRBD1. The CDR3 has 15 residues. CDR1 and CDR2 (germline): SGHRS, YFSETQ. Unmatched junction bases numbered 7, after V lost 3 bases and J lost 4 bases. The CDR3 sequence: CASSSGTGSPYGYTF. The CDR3 DNA is TGCGCCAGCAGCTCCGGGACAGGGTCACCCTATGGCTACACCTTC.

The chain uses TRBV6-1 and TRBJ1-1; D is perhaps TRBD1 (5 bases). Germline V gene sequence: CDR1 MNHNS, CDR2 SASEGT. With 8 bases removed from V and 3 bases from J, the gap between germline ends came to 19 bases. This CDR3 comprises 15 residues. CDR3 amino acids: CASARGTYTYTEAFF. CDR3 nucleotide sequence: TGTGCCAGCGCTCGGGGGACCTACACGTACACTGAAGCTTTCTTT.

The chain recombines TRBV5-6 with TRBJ2-6; no clear D. CDR1 SGHDT and CDR2 YYEEEE come from the germline V gene. This CDR3 region has 16 residues. V was shortened by 2 bases and J by 1 base, with 10 bases between the two germline ends. CDR3 nucleotides: TGTGCCAGCAGCTTCATGGTCGGATCTGGGGCCAACGTCCTGACTTTC. Translated: CASSFMVGSGANVLTF.

The chain has TRBV2 and TRBJ2-5, with 11 bases lining up with TRBD1. The CDR3 runs 15 residues. After removal of 6 bases from V and 5 bases from J, the junction contained 8 bases not matched to a gene. CDR1 and CDR2 (germline): SNHLY, FYNNEI. The CDR3 loop is CASRTPGTGGETQYF. The CDR3 DNA follows: TGTGCCAGCAGGACCCCCGGGACAGGGGGTGAGACCCAGTACTTC.

With regard to this clonotype: One junction end does not reproduce the germline sequence, and a read error may be involved. This chain connects TRBV9 to TRBJ1-4; no reliable D call. The germline CDR1 and CDR2 sequences are SGDLS and YYNGEE. CDR3 length: 16 residues. The CDR3 DNA reads as TGTGCCAGCAGCCAAGGTGCGGCGCGCGGTGGTGAAAGACTGTTTTTT. Protein product: CASSQGAARGGERLFF.

The V gene is TRBV10-1, the J gene TRBJ2-3; D not certain. V dropped 10 bases and J dropped 3 bases, with 14 bases sitting between them. CDR1 WNHNN and CDR2 SYGVQD come from the germline V gene (reference sequence). The CDR3 runs 13 residues. CDR3 DNA: TGCGCCACCCGATCAATTGAGACAGATACGCAGTATTTT. Translation: CATRSIETDTQYF.

The chain has TRBV20-1 and TRBJ2-3, with 7 positions matching TRBD1. The CDR3 length is 16 residues. Trimming at V came to 3 bases and at J to 2 bases, leaving 11 bases not matched to a gene. The germline gives CDR1 DFQATT, CDR2 SNEGSKA (reference sequence). The CDR3 here is CSASSLTQGTTDTQYF. CDR3 nucleotide sequence: TGCAGTGCTAGTTCCCTAACACAGGGGACCACAGATACGCAGTATTTT.

About this clonotype: This may arise from a read error, as a much more abundant clone is one base away. The V gene is TRBV7-2, the J gene TRBJ2-5; 8 bases are a match to TRBD2. V was pared by 5 bases and J by 1 base, with 9 bases of the junction left unmatched. There are 16 residues in the CDR3. CDR1 and CDR2 from the germline V gene are SGHTA and FQGNSA. This chain's CDR3 is CASSQASRGGQETQYF. In nucleotides, the CDR3 is TGTGCCAGCAGCCAAGCGAGTCGGGGGGGCCAAGAGACCCAGTACTTC. Supplemented by reference TRBV7-2 and TRBJ2-5, the full variable domain reads GAGVSQSPSNKVTEKGKDVELRCDPISGHTALYWYRQSLGQGLEFLIYFQGNSAPDKSGLPSDRFSAERTGGSVSTLTIQRTQQEDSAVYLCASSQASRGGQETQYFGPGTRLLVL.

This clonotype was observed at least ten times. The rearrangement links TRBV27 to TRBJ1-2; 11 bases map to TRBD1. Unmatched junction bases numbered 14, after V lost 10 bases and J lost 4 bases. Germline CDR1 and CDR2: MNHEY and SMNVEV (reference sequence). The CDR3 runs 16 residues. DNA of the CDR3: TGTGCCACTACGTCCGGGACAGGGGGAAAGGGCTATGGCTACACCTTC. It is translated as CATTSGTGGKGYGYTF.

This clonotype was picked up many times. The rearrangement uses TRBV6-1 and TRBJ2-3; D is undetermined. Germline-derived CDR1 and CDR2 are MNHNS and SASEGT. This CDR3 has 15 residues. Trimming cost V 5 bases and J 2 bases, with 14 bases left between them. CDR3 sequence reads: CASSKISLNTDTQYF. The CDR3 DNA reads TGTGCCAGCAGTAAAATTTCTCTTAACACAGATACGCAGTATTTT.

This clonotype showed up just a few times. J is TRBJ2-7 and V is TRBV12-3 or TRBV12-4; 11 nucleotides align to TRBD1. V shed 7 bases, J shed 7 bases, and the junction held 6 bases outside the gene matches. The CDR3 spans 13 residues. CDR3 DNA: TGTGCCAGCACTGGACAGGGGGCGCGGGAGCAGTACTTC. This codes for CASTGQGAREQYF.

This clonotype has ten or more counts. The V and J genes are TRBV3-1 and TRBJ1-1; possible D gene TRBD1, 6 bases. The CDR3 loop spans 14 amino acids. V was trimmed by 1 base and J by 7 bases, leaving 13 bases between them. Germline CDR1 and CDR2: LGHDT and YNNKEL (reference sequence). The CDR3 loop is CASSQGWTDLEAFF. CDR3 coding DNA: TGTGCCAGCAGCCAAGGATGGACAGATCTTGAAGCTTTCTTT.

This chain uses TRBV10-2 with TRBJ2-7; D is perhaps TRBD1 (5 bases). CDR1 is WSHSY and CDR2 is SAAADI in the germline V gene. The CDR3 length is 14 residues. Trimming cost V 4 bases and J 7 bases, with 17 bases left between them. CDR3 in DNA: TGCGCCAGCAGTGTTAGTACAGGATCTACGGAGCAGTACTTC. Its translation is CASSVSTGSTEQYF.

Ten or more counts support this clonotype. This chain uses TRBV5-5 with TRBJ1-1, with D hard to call. In germline, CDR1 is SGHKS, CDR2 YYEKEE (reference sequence). Between the trimmed V and J ends, which lost 2 bases and 5 bases, there was a span of 28 bases. This CDR3 has 19 residues. CDR3 nucleotide sequence: TGTGCCAGCAGCTTAAGAAGTTCTGCGGGTTTGCGGGTTGGTACTGAAGCTTTCTTT. Amino acid sequence: CASSLRSSAGLRVGTEAFF.

This clonotype was seen many times. The CDR3 sequence is CASSLAMGTYGYTF. The CDR3 DNA reads TGTGCCAGCAGCTTGGCGATGGGGACGTATGGCTACACCTTC. The chain links TRBV5-8 to TRBJ1-2; D is perhaps TRBD1 (5 bases). CDR3 length: 14 amino acids. CDR1 SGHTS and CDR2 YDEGEE come from the germline V gene. Between the trimmed V and J ends, which lost 0 bases and 5 bases, there was a span of 11 bases.